The rows below give T cell receptor beta chains drawn from one sample of a study of blood T cells in healthy people across ages. MiXCR, applied by TCRdb to the 5' RACE reads, yields one record per CDR3 protein. The sample includes roughly 410,000 distinct CDR3 sequences, roughly half of them seen just once. Material: blood. The source of these receptors is a man aged 60 to 69 in good health. Both conserved end residues are part of each CDR3. Fields, in order: clone size, J gene, V gene, D gene, CDR3 DNA, CDR3 protein. The D gene is left open where the match is weak. Not all rows give a size; the values are once, few, many and, for expanded clones, a class.

clone_size: .; j_call: TRBJ1-2; v_call: TRBV12-3/TRBV12-4; d_call: TRBD1; cdr3_nt: TGTGCCAGCACCGACGGACAGGGGGGAAACTATGGCTACACCTTC; cdr3_aa: CASTDGQGGNYGYTF
clone_size: few; j_call: TRBJ2-1; v_call: TRBV7-9; d_call: .; cdr3_nt: TGTGCCAGCAGCTGGCAGGGGGAGCAGTTCTTC; cdr3_aa: CASSWQGEQFF
clone_size: .; j_call: TRBJ2-1; v_call: TRBV20-1; d_call: TRBD2; cdr3_nt: TGCAGTGCTAGAGAGTCAGGTAGGGGACTAGCGGGCTCCTACAATGAGCAGTTCTTC; cdr3_aa: CSARESGRGLAGSYNEQFF
clone_size: .; j_call: TRBJ1-2; v_call: TRBV20-1; d_call: .; cdr3_nt: TGCAGTGCTAGAGCCGCCAGGGGTATGGGCTATGGCTACACCTTC; cdr3_aa: CSARAARGMGYGYTF
clone_size: .; j_call: TRBJ2-1; v_call: TRBV18; d_call: .; cdr3_nt: TGTGCCACCTCACATGAGGGAGACCAGTTCTTC; cdr3_aa: CATSHEGDQFF
clone_size: .; j_call: TRBJ2-3; v_call: TRBV28; d_call: .; cdr3_nt: TGTGCCAGCAGTCCCGGACTGCCAGGTCCGCAGTATTTT; cdr3_aa: CASSPGLPGPQYF
clone_size: .; j_call: TRBJ2-7; v_call: TRBV20-1; d_call: TRBD1; cdr3_nt: TGCAGTGCTAGAGATCGACAGGGCCTATGGGGGTACTTC; cdr3_aa: CSARDRQGLWGYF
clone_size: .; j_call: TRBJ1-5; v_call: TRBV12-3/TRBV12-4; d_call: .; cdr3_nt: TGTGCCAGCAGTTTAGGGGTTCGTCAGCCCCAGCATTTT; cdr3_aa: CASSLGVRQPQHF
clone_size: .; j_call: TRBJ2-7; v_call: TRBV20-1; d_call: .; cdr3_nt: TGCAGTGCTGGTGACGTCGGACAGCATGGATCCTACGAGCAGTACTTC; cdr3_aa: CSAGDVGQHGSYEQYF
clone_size: few; j_call: TRBJ2-7; v_call: TRBV5-1; d_call: .; cdr3_nt: TGCGCCAGCAGCAAAGGTAGGGGAGTCTACGAGCAGTACTTC; cdr3_aa: CASSKGRGVYEQYF
clone_size: .; j_call: TRBJ2-3; v_call: TRBV7-2; d_call: TRBD1; cdr3_nt: TGTGCCAGCAGGCAAGACGGGACAGGGGTGTATTTT; cdr3_aa: CASRQDGTGVYF
clone_size: .; j_call: TRBJ2-5; v_call: TRBV5-1; d_call: TRBD1; cdr3_nt: TGCGCCAGCAGCGGGGGACAGAGGATTGCGGAGACCCAGTACTTC; cdr3_aa: CASSGGQRIAETQYF
clone_size: .; j_call: TRBJ2-5; v_call: TRBV5-6; d_call: .; cdr3_nt: TGTGCCAGCAGCTTTTGGGGGGCGCGAGAAGAGACCCAGTACTTC; cdr3_aa: CASSFWGAREETQYF
clone_size: .; j_call: TRBJ1-5; v_call: TRBV6-5; d_call: .; cdr3_nt: TGTGCCAGCAGTTCCACCGTAGGGGCTGGCAATCAGCCCCAGCATTTT; cdr3_aa: CASSSTVGAGNQPQHF
clone_size: few; j_call: TRBJ2-7; v_call: TRBV4-3; d_call: .; cdr3_nt: TGCGCCAGCGAACGACGGGGGAGCAAAAGTATCTACGAGCAGTACTTC; cdr3_aa: CASERRGSKSIYEQYF
clone_size: .; j_call: TRBJ2-5; v_call: TRBV20-1; d_call: .; cdr3_nt: TGCAGCCCCTGGGGGTTAGCCAGATCCCAGTACTTC; cdr3_aa: CSPWGLARSQYF
clone_size: .; j_call: TRBJ2-2; v_call: TRBV29-1; d_call: .; cdr3_nt: TGCAGCGTTGACGGCAAGAACACCGGGGAGCTGTTTTTT; cdr3_aa: CSVDGKNTGELFF
clone_size: .; j_call: TRBJ1-2; v_call: TRBV24-1; d_call: .; cdr3_nt: TGTGCCACCAGTGACTCCGGGACGGACTATGGCTACACCTTC; cdr3_aa: CATSDSGTDYGYTF
clone_size: .; j_call: TRBJ1-1; v_call: TRBV12-3/TRBV12-4; d_call: .; cdr3_nt: TGTGCCAGCACTGTCGGGACTGAAGCTTTCTTT; cdr3_aa: CASTVGTEAFF
clone_size: many; j_call: TRBJ2-5; v_call: TRBV7-2; d_call: .; cdr3_nt: TGTGCCAGCAGCTTAGTAGTTGGGGGAGAGACCCAGTACTTC; cdr3_aa: CASSLVVGGETQYF
clone_size: .; j_call: TRBJ1-5; v_call: TRBV7-6; d_call: .; cdr3_nt: TGTGCCAGCAGCTCAGGGGCGAGCAATCAGCCCCAGCATTTT; cdr3_aa: CASSSGASNQPQHF
clone_size: .; j_call: TRBJ2-7; v_call: TRBV6-5; d_call: .; cdr3_nt: TGTGCCAGCAGTTATTCACAGGGATCAACCTACGAGCAGTACTTC; cdr3_aa: CASSYSQGSTYEQYF
clone_size: .; j_call: TRBJ1-2; v_call: TRBV29-1; d_call: TRBD1; cdr3_nt: TGCAGCGCCGGAGACAGGGGAGCTGGCTACACCTTC; cdr3_aa: CSAGDRGAGYTF
clone_size: .; j_call: TRBJ2-3; v_call: TRBV7-8; d_call: TRBD2; cdr3_nt: TGTGCCAGCAGCTTTGTGGGCGGGGGGCGCACAGATACGCAGTATTTT; cdr3_aa: CASSFVGGGRTDTQYF
clone_size: .; j_call: TRBJ2-1; v_call: TRBV5-1; d_call: .; cdr3_nt: TGCGCCAGCAGCCTATACCCATGGACAGGTGGGAACGTAGCGGCCTACAATGAGCAGTTCTTC; cdr3_aa: CASSLYPWTGGNVAAYNEQFF
clone_size: .; j_call: TRBJ2-1; v_call: TRBV29-1; d_call: .; cdr3_nt: TGCAGCGTTGGGGGCGAAGTATCCGCTGAGCAGTTCTTC; cdr3_aa: CSVGGEVSAEQFF
clone_size: .; j_call: TRBJ2-3; v_call: TRBV5-1; d_call: TRBD2; cdr3_nt: TGCGCCAGCAGCTTGGCCGCGAGGAGCGGGAGTACAGATACGCAGTATTTT; cdr3_aa: CASSLAARSGSTDTQYF
clone_size: few; j_call: TRBJ2-5; v_call: TRBV5-1; d_call: TRBD2; cdr3_nt: TGTGCCAGCAGCTTAGGTGGACTAGCGGGGGAAGAGACCCAGTACTTC; cdr3_aa: CASSLGGLAGEETQYF
clone_size: .; j_call: TRBJ1-1; v_call: TRBV12-3/TRBV12-4; d_call: TRBD1; cdr3_nt: TGTGCCAGCAGTTTAGGGTCGGGCAGGGGGCTCGGTGAAGCTTTCTTT; cdr3_aa: CASSLGSGRGLGEAFF
clone_size: .; j_call: TRBJ2-5; v_call: TRBV6-2/TRBV6-3; d_call: TRBD2; cdr3_nt: TGTGCCAGCAGTTACTCGCCCCTAGCGGGGGGAGAGACCCAGTACTTC; cdr3_aa: CASSYSPLAGGETQYF
clone_size: .; j_call: TRBJ2-5; v_call: TRBV7-8; d_call: .; cdr3_nt: TGTGCCAGCAGTCGCCCAACGGTCCAAGAGACCCAGTACTTC; cdr3_aa: CASSRPTVQETQYF
clone_size: .; j_call: TRBJ2-7; v_call: TRBV25-1; d_call: TRBD1; cdr3_nt: TGTGCCAGCAGTGTCACAGGGGGTAAGTACGAGCAGTACTTC; cdr3_aa: CASSVTGGKYEQYF
clone_size: .; j_call: TRBJ2-7; v_call: TRBV28; d_call: .; cdr3_nt: TGTGCCAGCAGTTTATCCCCCAGCTACGAGCAGTACTTC; cdr3_aa: CASSLSPSYEQYF
clone_size: few; j_call: TRBJ2-3; v_call: TRBV5-1; d_call: .; cdr3_nt: TGCGCCAGCAGCTTGGCGGGGGGCTTTGGCGCAGATACGCAGTATTTT; cdr3_aa: CASSLAGGFGADTQYF
clone_size: many; j_call: TRBJ2-7; v_call: TRBV10-3; d_call: .; cdr3_nt: TGTGCCATCAGTGACTTGTTGCAGGGCCGTTACGAGCAGTACTTC; cdr3_aa: CAISDLLQGRYEQYF
clone_size: .; j_call: TRBJ1-2; v_call: TRBV28; d_call: TRBD1; cdr3_nt: TGTGCCAGCAATTCCGGGACAGGGGTCCGGGGCTACACCTTC; cdr3_aa: CASNSGTGVRGYTF
clone_size: .; j_call: TRBJ1-2; v_call: TRBV20-1; d_call: .; cdr3_nt: TGCAGTGCCATTAGACAGGTCCAAGGGTATGGCTACACCTTC; cdr3_aa: CSAIRQVQGYGYTF
clone_size: .; j_call: TRBJ2-5; v_call: TRBV2; d_call: .; cdr3_nt: TGTGCCAGCAGTGTGCAGGGGATCCCCAAGGAGACCCAGTACTTC; cdr3_aa: CASSVQGIPKETQYF
clone_size: .; j_call: TRBJ1-1; v_call: TRBV5-1; d_call: .; cdr3_nt: TGCGCCAGCAGCTTGCAGGGGTGGGGCACTGAAGCTTTCTTT; cdr3_aa: CASSLQGWGTEAFF
clone_size: .; j_call: TRBJ2-6; v_call: TRBV10-3; d_call: TRBD1; cdr3_nt: TGTGCCATCAGCCCGGGACAGGATTTCGCCGGGGCCAACGTCCTGACTTTC; cdr3_aa: CAISPGQDFAGANVLTF
clone_size: .; j_call: TRBJ2-3; v_call: TRBV2; d_call: .; cdr3_nt: TGTGCCAGCAGTGAAATCCCTGATACGCAGTATTTT; cdr3_aa: CASSEIPDTQYF
clone_size: few; j_call: TRBJ2-7; v_call: TRBV15; d_call: TRBD1; cdr3_nt: TGTGCCACCAGCGAGGGACAGGGGGGCCCCTACGAGCAGTACTTC; cdr3_aa: CATSEGQGGPYEQYF
clone_size: .; j_call: TRBJ2-2; v_call: TRBV5-1; d_call: .; cdr3_nt: TGCGCCAGCAGCTTGGGCACATGGAACACCGGGGAGCTGTTTTTT; cdr3_aa: CASSLGTWNTGELFF
clone_size: .; j_call: TRBJ2-5; v_call: TRBV4-3; d_call: .; cdr3_nt: TGCGCCAGCAGCTCCTGGAACAATGAGCAGTACTTC; cdr3_aa: CASSSWNNEQYF
clone_size: few; j_call: TRBJ1-2; v_call: TRBV7-9; d_call: .; cdr3_nt: TGTGCCAGCAGCTTAGTTTCAGTTAATGGCTACACCTTC; cdr3_aa: CASSLVSVNGYTF
clone_size: .; j_call: TRBJ1-5; v_call: TRBV30; d_call: TRBD1; cdr3_nt: TGTGCCTGGAGTGCGTCGGACAGGGGAAATCAGCCCCAGCATTTT; cdr3_aa: CAWSASDRGNQPQHF
clone_size: .; j_call: TRBJ2-7; v_call: TRBV7-9; d_call: TRBD1; cdr3_nt: TGTGCCAGCAGCGTTACAGGGGGTATTACGTCCTACGAGCAGTACTTC; cdr3_aa: CASSVTGGITSYEQYF
clone_size: .; j_call: TRBJ2-7; v_call: TRBV28; d_call: .; cdr3_nt: TGTGCCACAGGGGATCCCTACGAGCAGTACTTC; cdr3_aa: CATGDPYEQYF
clone_size: .; j_call: TRBJ2-4; v_call: TRBV28; d_call: TRBD1; cdr3_nt: TGTGCCAGCAGTTTACTTGGACGGACAGGGGCCCAGGGCATTCAGTACTTC; cdr3_aa: CASSLLGRTGAQGIQYF
clone_size: few; j_call: TRBJ2-7; v_call: TRBV7-9; d_call: TRBD2; cdr3_nt: TGTGCCAGCACCGAGAGGGAGGGCCGCGAGCAGTACTTC; cdr3_aa: CASTEREGREQYF
clone_size: .; j_call: TRBJ2-7; v_call: TRBV7-9; d_call: TRBD1; cdr3_nt: TGTGCCAGCAGCTCCTCGCAGGGGGAAATCGACGAGCAGTACTTC; cdr3_aa: CASSSSQGEIDEQYF
clone_size: .; j_call: TRBJ2-7; v_call: TRBV7-2; d_call: .; cdr3_nt: TGTGCCAGCAGTTATTCGGAGGGTATTGGCGAGCAGTACTTC; cdr3_aa: CASSYSEGIGEQYF
clone_size: .; j_call: TRBJ1-2; v_call: TRBV6-2/TRBV6-3; d_call: .; cdr3_nt: TGTGCCAGCAGTTATACTAACTATGGCTACACCTTC; cdr3_aa: CASSYTNYGYTF